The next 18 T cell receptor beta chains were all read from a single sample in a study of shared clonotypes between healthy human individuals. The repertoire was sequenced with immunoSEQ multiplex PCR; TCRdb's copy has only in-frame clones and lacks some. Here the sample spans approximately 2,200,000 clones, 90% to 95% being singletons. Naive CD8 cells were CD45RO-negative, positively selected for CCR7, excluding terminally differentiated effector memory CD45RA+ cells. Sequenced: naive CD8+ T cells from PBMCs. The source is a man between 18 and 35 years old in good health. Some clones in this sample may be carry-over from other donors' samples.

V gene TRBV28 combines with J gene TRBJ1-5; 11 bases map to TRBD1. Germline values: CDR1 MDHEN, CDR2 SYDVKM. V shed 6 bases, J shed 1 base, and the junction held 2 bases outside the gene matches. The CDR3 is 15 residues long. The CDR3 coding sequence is TGTGCCAGCAGACGGGACAGGGGGAGCAATCAGCCCCAGCATTTT. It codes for CASRRDRGSNQPQHF.

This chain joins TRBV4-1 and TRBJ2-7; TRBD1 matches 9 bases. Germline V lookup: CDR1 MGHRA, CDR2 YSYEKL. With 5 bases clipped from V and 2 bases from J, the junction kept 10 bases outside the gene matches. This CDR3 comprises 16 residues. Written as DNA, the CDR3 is TGCGCCAGCAGCTTGCGTGAGGGGACAGGGACCTACGAGCAGTACTTC. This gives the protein CASSLREGTGTYEQYF.

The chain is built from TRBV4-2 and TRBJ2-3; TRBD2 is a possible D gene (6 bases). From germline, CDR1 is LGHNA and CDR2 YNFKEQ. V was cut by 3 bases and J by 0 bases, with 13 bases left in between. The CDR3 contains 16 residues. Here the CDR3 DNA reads TGTGCCAGCAGCCAGACAACTAGCAGAAGCACAGATACGCAGTATTTT. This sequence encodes CASSQTTSRSTDTQYF.

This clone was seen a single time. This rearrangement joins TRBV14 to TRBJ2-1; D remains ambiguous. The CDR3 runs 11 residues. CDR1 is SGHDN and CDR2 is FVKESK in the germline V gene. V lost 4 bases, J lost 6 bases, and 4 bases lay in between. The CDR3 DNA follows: TGTGCCAGCAGCCTTAGCAATGAGCAGTTCTTC. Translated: CASSLSNEQFF.

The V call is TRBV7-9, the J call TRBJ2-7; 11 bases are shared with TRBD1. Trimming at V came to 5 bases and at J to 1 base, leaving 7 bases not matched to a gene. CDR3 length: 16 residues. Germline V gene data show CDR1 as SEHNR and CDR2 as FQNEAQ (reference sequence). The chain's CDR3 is CASSADRGLESYEQYF. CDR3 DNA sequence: TGTGCCAGCAGCGCGGACAGGGGGCTTGAGTCCTACGAGCAGTACTTC.

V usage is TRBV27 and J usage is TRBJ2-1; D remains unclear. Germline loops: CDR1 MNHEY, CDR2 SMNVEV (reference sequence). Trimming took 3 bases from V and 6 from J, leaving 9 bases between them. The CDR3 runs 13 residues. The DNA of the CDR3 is TGTGCCAGCAGTTTTGGCAGCCCCAATGAGCAGTTCTTC. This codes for CASSFGSPNEQFF.

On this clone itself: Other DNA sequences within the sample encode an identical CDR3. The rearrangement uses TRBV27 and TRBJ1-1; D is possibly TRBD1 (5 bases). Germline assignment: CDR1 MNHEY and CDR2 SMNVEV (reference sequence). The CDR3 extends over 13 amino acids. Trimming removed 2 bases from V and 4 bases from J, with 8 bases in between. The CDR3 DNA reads TGTGCCAGCAGTTTAACTAGGGGCACTGAAGCTTTCTTT. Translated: CASSLTRGTEAFF.

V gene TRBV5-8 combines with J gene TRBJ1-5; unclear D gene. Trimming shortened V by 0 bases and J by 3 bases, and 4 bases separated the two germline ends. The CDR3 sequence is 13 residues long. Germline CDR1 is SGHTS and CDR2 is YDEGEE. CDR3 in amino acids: CASSLEYNQPQHF. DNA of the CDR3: TGTGCCAGCAGCTTGGAGTACAATCAGCCCCAGCATTTT.

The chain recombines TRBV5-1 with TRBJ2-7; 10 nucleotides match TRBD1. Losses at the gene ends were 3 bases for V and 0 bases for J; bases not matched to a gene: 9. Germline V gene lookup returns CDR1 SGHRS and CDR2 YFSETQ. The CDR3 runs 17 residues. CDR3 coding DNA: TGCGCCAGCAGCTCCACCGGGACAGGGGCCCTCTCCTACGAGCAGTACTTC. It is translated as CASSSTGTGALSYEQYF.

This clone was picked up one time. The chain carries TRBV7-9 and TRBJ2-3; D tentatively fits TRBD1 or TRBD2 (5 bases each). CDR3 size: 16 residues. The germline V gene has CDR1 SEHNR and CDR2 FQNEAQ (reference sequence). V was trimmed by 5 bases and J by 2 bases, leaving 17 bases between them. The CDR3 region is CASSPLRAGSTDTQYF. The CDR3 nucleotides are TGTGCCAGCAGCCCCTTGCGGGCAGGGTCCACAGATACGCAGTATTTT.

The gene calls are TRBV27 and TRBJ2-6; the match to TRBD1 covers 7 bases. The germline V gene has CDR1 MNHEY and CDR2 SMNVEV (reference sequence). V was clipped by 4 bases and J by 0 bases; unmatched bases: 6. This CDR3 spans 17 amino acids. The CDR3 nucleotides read TGTGCCAGCAGTTCCCGGGACAGAATCTCTGGGGCCAACGTCCTGACTTTC. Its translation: CASSSRDRISGANVLTF.

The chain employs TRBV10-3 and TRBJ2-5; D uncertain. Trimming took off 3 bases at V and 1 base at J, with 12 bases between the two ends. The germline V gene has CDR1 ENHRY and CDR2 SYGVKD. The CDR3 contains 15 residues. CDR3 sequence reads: CAISDYDNLQETQYF. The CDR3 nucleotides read TGTGCCATCAGTGACTATGACAACCTCCAAGAGACCCAGTACTTC.

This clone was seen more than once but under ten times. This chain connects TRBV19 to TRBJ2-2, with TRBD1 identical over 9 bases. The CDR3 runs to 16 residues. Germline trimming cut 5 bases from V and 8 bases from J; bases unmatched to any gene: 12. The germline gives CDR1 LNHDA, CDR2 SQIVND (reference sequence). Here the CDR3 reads CASSPRDRVPFGELFF. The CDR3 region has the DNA TGTGCCAGTAGTCCCCGGGACAGGGTGCCCTTTGGGGAGCTGTTTTTT.

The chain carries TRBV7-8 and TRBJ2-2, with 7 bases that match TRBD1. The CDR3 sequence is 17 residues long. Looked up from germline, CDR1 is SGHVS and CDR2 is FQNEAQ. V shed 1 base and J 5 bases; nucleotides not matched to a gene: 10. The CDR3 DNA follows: TGTGCCAGCAGCTTAGGGAGAGGGGGCGTGGAGACCGGGGAGCTGTTTTTT. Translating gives CASSLGRGGVETGELFF.

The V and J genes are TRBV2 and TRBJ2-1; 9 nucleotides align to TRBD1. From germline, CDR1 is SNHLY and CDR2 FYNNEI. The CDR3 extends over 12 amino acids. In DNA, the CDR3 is TGTGGGGGACAGGGTACCACCAATGAGCAGTTCTTC. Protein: CGGQGTTNEQFF.

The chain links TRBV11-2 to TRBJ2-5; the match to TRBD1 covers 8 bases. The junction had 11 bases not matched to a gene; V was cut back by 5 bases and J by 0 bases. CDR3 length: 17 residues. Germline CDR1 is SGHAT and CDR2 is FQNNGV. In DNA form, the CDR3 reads TGTGCCAGCAGCACCCCGGACAGGGCGTCTTACCAAGAGACCCAGTACTTC. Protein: CASSTPDRASYQETQYF.

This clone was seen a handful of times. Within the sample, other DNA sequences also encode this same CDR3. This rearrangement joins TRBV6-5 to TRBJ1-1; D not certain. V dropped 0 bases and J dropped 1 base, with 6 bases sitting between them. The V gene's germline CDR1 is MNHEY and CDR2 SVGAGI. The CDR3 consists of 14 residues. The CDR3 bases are TGTGCCAGCAGTTACTCGAGGGCGAACACTGAAGCTTTCTTT. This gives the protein CASSYSRANTEAFF.

Here the CDR3 DNA reads TGTGCCAGCAGCTGGGGGACTAGCGGGAATGGGGAGACCCAGTACTTC. This translates into CASSWGTSGNGETQYF. The genes are TRBV5-6 and TRBJ2-5, with TRBD2 matching 13 bases. The CDR3 sequence is 16 residues long. With V trimmed by 3 bases and J by 5 bases, 7 bases remained unmatched. Germline values: CDR1 SGHDT, CDR2 YYEEEE.